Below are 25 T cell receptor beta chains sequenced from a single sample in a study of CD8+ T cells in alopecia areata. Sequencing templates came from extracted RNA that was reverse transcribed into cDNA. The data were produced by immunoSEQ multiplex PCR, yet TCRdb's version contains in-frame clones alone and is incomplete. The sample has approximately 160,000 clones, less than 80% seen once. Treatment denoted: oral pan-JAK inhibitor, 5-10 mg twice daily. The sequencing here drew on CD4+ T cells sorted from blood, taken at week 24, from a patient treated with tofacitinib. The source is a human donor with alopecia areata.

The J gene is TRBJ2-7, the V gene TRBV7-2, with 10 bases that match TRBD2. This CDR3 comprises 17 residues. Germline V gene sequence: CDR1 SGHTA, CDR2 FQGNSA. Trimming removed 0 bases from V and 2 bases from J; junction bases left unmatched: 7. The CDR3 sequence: CASSLASLAGAAYEQYF. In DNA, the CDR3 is TGTGCCAGCAGCTTAGCGAGCCTAGCGGGGGCAGCCTACGAGCAGTACTTC.

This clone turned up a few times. This CDR3 is CSVPLGLQETQYF. The CDR3 DNA follows: TGCAGCGTTCCGCTAGGTCTTCAAGAGACCCAGTACTTC. The rearrangement links TRBV29-1 to TRBJ2-5; D ambiguous. Between the trimmed V and J ends, which lost 5 bases and 2 bases, there was a span of 12 bases. This CDR3 comprises 13 residues. Germline V CDR1 and CDR2: SQVTM, ANQGSEA.

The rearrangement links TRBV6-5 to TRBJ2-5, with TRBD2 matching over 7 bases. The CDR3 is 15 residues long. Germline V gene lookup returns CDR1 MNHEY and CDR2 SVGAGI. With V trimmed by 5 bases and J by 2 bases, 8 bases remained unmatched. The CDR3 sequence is CASSRGRREQETQYF. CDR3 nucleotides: TGTGCCAGCAGTCGCGGACGGCGGGAGCAAGAGACCCAGTACTTC.

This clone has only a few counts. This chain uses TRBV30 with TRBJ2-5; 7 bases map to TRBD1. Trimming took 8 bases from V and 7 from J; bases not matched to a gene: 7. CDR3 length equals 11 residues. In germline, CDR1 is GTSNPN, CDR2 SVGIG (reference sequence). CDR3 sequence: CAGTGAGTQYF. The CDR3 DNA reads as TGTGCCGGAACAGGGGCGGGGACCCAGTACTTC.

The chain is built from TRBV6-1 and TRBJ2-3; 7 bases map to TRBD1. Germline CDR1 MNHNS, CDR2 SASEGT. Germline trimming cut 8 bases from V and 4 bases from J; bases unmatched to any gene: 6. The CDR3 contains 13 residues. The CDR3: CASQGVVADTQYF. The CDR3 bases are TGTGCCAGCCAGGGGGTTGTCGCAGATACGCAGTATTTT.

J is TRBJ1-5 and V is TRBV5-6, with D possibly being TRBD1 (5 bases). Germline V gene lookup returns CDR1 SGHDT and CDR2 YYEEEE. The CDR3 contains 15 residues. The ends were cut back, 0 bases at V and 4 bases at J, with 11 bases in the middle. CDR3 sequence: CASSLGGRTNQPQHF. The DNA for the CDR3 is TGTGCCAGCAGCTTGGGGGGCAGGACAAATCAGCCCCAGCATTTT.

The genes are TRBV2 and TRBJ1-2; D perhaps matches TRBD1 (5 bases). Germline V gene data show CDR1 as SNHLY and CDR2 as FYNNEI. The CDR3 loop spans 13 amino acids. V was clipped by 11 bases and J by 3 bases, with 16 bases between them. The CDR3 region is CAAKGPSDYGYTF. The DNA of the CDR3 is TGTGCCGCGAAGGGACCGTCGGACTATGGCTACACCTTC. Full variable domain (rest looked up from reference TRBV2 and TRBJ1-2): EPEVTQTPSHQVTQMGQEVILRCVPISNHLYFYWYRQILGQKVEFLVSFYNNEISEKSEIFDDQFSVERPDGSNFTLKIRSTKLEDSAMYFCAAKGPSDYGYTFGSGTRLTVV.

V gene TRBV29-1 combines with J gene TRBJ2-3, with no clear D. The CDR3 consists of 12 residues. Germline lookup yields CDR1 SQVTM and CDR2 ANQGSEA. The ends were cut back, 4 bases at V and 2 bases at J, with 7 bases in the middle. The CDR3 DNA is TGCAGCGTTGTGGCCTACACAGATACGCAGTATTTT. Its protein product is CSVVAYTDTQYF.

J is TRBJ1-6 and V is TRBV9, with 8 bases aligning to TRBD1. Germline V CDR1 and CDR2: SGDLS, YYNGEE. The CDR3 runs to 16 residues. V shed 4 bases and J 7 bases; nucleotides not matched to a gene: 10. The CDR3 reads CASSPQTGELNSPLHF. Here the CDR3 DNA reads TGTGCCAGCAGCCCCCAGACAGGGGAACTGAATTCACCCCTCCACTTT.

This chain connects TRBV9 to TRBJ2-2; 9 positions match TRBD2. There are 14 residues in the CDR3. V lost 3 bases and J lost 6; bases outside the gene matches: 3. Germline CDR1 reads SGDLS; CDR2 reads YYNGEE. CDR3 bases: TGTGCCAGCAGCGGGACTAGCGAAGCCGGGGAGCTGTTTTTT. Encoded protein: CASSGTSEAGELFF.

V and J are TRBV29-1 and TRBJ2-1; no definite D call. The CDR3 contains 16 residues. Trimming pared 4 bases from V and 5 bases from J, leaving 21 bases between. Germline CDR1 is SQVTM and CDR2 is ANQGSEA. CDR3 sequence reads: CSVVPETFQSDNEQFF. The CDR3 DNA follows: TGCAGCGTTGTCCCTGAGACTTTTCAAAGCGACAATGAGCAGTTCTTC.

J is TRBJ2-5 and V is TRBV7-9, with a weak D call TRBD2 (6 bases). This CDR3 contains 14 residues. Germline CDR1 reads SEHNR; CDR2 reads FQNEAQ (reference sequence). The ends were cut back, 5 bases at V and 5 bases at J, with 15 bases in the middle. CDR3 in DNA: TGTGCCAGCAGCGCGGGGACGCCTCCGGAGACCCAGTACTTC. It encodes CASSAGTPPETQYF.

This CDR3 is CASSLRGLGGYTF. The CDR3 DNA follows: TGTGCCAGCAGCTTACGGGGCCTGGGAGGCTACACCTTC. This chain uses TRBV7-9 with TRBJ1-2; D is possibly TRBD1 (5 bases). V dropped 2 bases and J dropped 8 bases, with 12 bases sitting between them. Germline V gene sequence: CDR1 SEHNR, CDR2 FQNEAQ (reference sequence). This CDR3 has 13 residues.

CDR3 in amino acids: CASSQVGGLSTEAFF. The DNA of the CDR3 is TGCGCCAGCAGCCAAGTGGGGGGGCTGAGCACTGAAGCTTTCTTT. The chain is built from TRBV4-1 and TRBJ1-1, with D tentatively TRBD1 (6 bases). The CDR3 runs 15 residues. Germline CDR1 MGHRA, CDR2 YSYEKL. V lost 1 base, J lost 4 bases, and 13 bases lay in between.

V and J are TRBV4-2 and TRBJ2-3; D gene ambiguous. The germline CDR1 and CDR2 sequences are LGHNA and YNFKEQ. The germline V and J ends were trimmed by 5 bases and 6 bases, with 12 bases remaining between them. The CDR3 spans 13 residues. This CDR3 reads CASSLPTGDTQYF. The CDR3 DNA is TGTGCCAGCAGCTTGCCGACTGGCGATACGCAGTATTTT.

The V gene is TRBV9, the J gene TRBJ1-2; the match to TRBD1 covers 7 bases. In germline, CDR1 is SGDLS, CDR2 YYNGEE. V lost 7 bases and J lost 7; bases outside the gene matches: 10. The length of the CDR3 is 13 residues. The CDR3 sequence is CASAGTAMGGYTF. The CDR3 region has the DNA TGTGCCAGCGCCGGGACAGCGATGGGTGGCTACACCTTC.

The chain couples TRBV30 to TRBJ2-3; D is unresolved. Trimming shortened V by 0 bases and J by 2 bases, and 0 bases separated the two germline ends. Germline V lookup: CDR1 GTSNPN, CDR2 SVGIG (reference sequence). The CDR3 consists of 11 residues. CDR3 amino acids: CAWSVTDTQYF. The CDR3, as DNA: TGTGCCTGGAGTGTCACAGATACGCAGTATTTT.

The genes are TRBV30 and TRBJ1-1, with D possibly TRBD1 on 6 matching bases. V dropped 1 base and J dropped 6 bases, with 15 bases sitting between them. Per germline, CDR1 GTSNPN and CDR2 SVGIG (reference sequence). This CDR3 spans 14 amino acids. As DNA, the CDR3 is TGTGCCTGGAGTGCCGGCAGGGGAGGGGCTGAAGCTTTCTTT. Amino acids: CAWSAGRGGAEAFF. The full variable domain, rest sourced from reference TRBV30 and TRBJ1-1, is SQTIHQWPATLVQPVGSPLSLECTVEGTSNPNLYWYRQAAGRGLQLLFYSVGIGQISSEVPQNLSASRPQDRQFILSSKKLLLSDSGFYLCAWSAGRGGAEAFFGQGTRLTVV.

The CDR3 spells CASSQVMSYTQYF. CDR3 nucleotide sequence: TGCGCCAGCAGCCAAGTCATGTCCTATACGCAGTATTTT. The V gene is TRBV4-1, the J gene TRBJ2-3, with unresolved D. CDR1 and CDR2 (germline): MGHRA, YSYEKL. CDR3 length equals 13 residues. V lost 1 base and J 7 bases, leaving 9 bases between the germline ends.

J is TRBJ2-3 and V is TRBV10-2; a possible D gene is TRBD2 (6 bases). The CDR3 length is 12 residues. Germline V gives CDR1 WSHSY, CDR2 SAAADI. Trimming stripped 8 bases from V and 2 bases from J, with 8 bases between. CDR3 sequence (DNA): TGCGCCAGCGGGGGGACCACAGATACGCAGTATTTT. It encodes CASGGTTDTQYF.

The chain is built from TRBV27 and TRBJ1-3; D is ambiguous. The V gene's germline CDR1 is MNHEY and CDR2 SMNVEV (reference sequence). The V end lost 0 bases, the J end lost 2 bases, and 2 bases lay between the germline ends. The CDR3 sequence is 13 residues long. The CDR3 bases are TGTGCCAGCAGTTTATCGCCTGGAAACACCATATATTTT. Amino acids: CASSLSPGNTIYF.

The DNA of the CDR3 is TGTGCCAGCAGTGAGGACAGGGAGGCCGAGCAGTACTTC. It encodes CASSEDREAEQYF. The chain couples TRBV25-1 to TRBJ2-7, with 8 bases aligning to TRBD1. CDR1 is MGHDK, CDR2 SYGVNS, per germline. The CDR3 is 13 amino acids. Germline trimming cut 3 bases from V and 6 bases from J; bases unmatched to any gene: 4.

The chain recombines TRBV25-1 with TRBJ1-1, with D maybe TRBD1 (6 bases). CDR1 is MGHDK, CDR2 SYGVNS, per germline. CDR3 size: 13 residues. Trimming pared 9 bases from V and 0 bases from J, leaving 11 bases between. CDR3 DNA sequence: TGTGCCAGTGCGGGGGCCATGAACACTGAAGCTTTCTTT. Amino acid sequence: CASAGAMNTEAFF.

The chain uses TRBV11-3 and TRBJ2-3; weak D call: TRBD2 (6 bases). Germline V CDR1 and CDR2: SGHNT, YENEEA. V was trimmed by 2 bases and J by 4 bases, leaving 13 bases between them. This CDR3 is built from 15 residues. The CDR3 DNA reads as TGTGCCAGCAGCTTATACGGGGGAGGCGCAGATACGCAGTATTTT. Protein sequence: CASSLYGGGADTQYF.

The CDR3 DNA sequence: TGTGCCAGCAGCTCAGGACAGGGCCAAAACTATGGCTACACCTTC. Its translation: CASSSGQGQNYGYTF. This sequence joins TRBV9 and TRBJ1-2; 8 nucleotides agree with TRBD1. Per the germline V gene, CDR1 is SGDLS and CDR2 is YYNGEE. V shed 4 bases and J 2 bases; nucleotides not matched to a gene: 7. The CDR3 has 15 residues.